These 10 T cell receptor beta chains were sequenced from one sample in a study of response to subunit inactivated influenza vaccine. MiXCR was run by TCRdb on the RT-PCR reads, yielding one entry per CDR3 protein. Among 800,000 to 1,000,000 distinct CDR3 sequences listed, over 20% were seen once. Sequencing was performed on PBMCs from blood, taken 4 to 6 days after vaccination. These receptors originate from a man aged 45-65 years who received an inactivated influenza vaccine.

The rearrangement uses TRBV20-1 and TRBJ2-5; 10 bases fit TRBD2. CDR1 is DFQATT and CDR2 is SNEGSKA in the germline V gene (reference sequence). This CDR3 comprises 16 residues. Trimming cost V 1 base and J 1 base; bases outside gene matches: 6. CDR3 loop: CSARGLAGGFQETQYF. The CDR3 DNA reads as TGCAGTGCTAGAGGGTTAGCGGGGGGATTCCAAGAGACCCAGTACTTC.

The rearrangement joins TRBV5-1 to TRBJ2-5, with TRBD2 matching 10 bases. The trim removed 2 bases at V and 2 bases at J, leaving 3 bases unmatched. The CDR3 runs to 15 residues. CDR1 SGHRS and CDR2 YFSETQ come from the germline V gene. CDR3 sequence: CASSFLAGEQETQYF. The CDR3 DNA reads TGCGCCAGCAGCTTCCTAGCGGGGGAGCAAGAGACCCAGTACTTC. Full variable domain (rest looked up from reference TRBV5-1 and TRBJ2-5): KAGVTQTPRYLIKTRGQQVTLSCSPISGHRSVSWYQQTPGQGLQFLFEYFSETQRNKGNFPGRFSGRQFSNSRSEMNVSTLELGDSALYLCASSFLAGEQETQYFGPGTRLLVL.

CDR3 coding DNA: TGTGCCAGCAGTGATCCCCCTCACACAGATACGCAGTATTTT. Its translation: CASSDPPHTDTQYF. The chain uses TRBV2 and TRBJ2-3; no definite D call. Trimming shortened V by 3 bases and J by 2 bases, and 9 bases separated the two germline ends. The CDR3 covers 14 residues. Germline lookup yields CDR1 SNHLY and CDR2 FYNNEI. Full variable domain (outside the CDR3, taken from reference TRBV2 and TRBJ2-3): EPEVTQTPSHQVTQMGQEVILRCVPISNHLYFYWYRQILGQKVEFLVSFYNNEISEKSEIFDDQFSVERPDGSNFTLKIRSTKLEDSAMYFCASSDPPHTDTQYFGPGTRLTVL.

Here the CDR3 reads CASSSDRENQPQHF. The CDR3 DNA sequence: TGTGCCAGCAGTTCGGACAGGGAAAATCAGCCCCAGCATTTT. V usage is TRBV12-3 or TRBV12-4 and J usage is TRBJ1-5, with 8 bases matching TRBD1. The V and J ends lost 4 bases and 4 bases, in that order; junction bases with no gene match: 3. CDR3 length: 14 amino acids.

This clonotype was picked up a small number of times. The chain has TRBV5-8 and TRBJ1-2, with no clear D. This CDR3 contains 14 residues. Looked up from germline, CDR1 is SGHTS and CDR2 is YDEGEE. V was cut by 0 bases and J by 5 bases, with 11 bases left in between. CDR3 DNA: TGTGCCAGCAGCTTGGCCGGGGTCGGATATGGCTACACCTTC. Translated: CASSLAGVGYGYTF. Drawing the rest from reference TRBV5-8 and TRBJ1-2, the complete variable domain is EAGVTQSPTHLIKTRGQQATLRCSPISGHTSVYWYQQALGLGLQFLLWYDEGEERNRGNFPPRFSGRQFPNYSSELNVNALELEDSALYLCASSLAGVGYGYTFGSGTRLTVV.

This clonotype was recorded many times. J is TRBJ2-2 and V is TRBV24-1; 9 bases map to TRBD2. Losses at the gene ends were 4 bases for V and 6 bases for J; bases not matched to a gene: 8. The germline V gene encodes CDR1 KGHDR and CDR2 SFDVKD. The length of the CDR3 is 16 residues. CDR3 coding DNA: TGTGCCACCAGTGACCCTAGCGGGGAAGATGCCGGGGAGCTGTTTTTT. As protein: CATSDPSGEDAGELFF.

The rearrangement uses TRBV7-6 and TRBJ2-2, with TRBD1 identical over 9 bases. V shed 6 bases and J 7 bases; nucleotides not matched to a gene: 6. The CDR3 has 14 residues. Germline values: CDR1 SGHVS, CDR2 FNYEAQ. The CDR3 protein is CASRGQGLVGELFF. As DNA, the CDR3 is TGTGCCAGCAGGGGACAGGGCCTTGTCGGGGAGCTGTTTTTT.

The chain combines TRBV30 with TRBJ2-3; TRBD1 matches at 7 bases. CDR1 and CDR2 from the germline V gene are GTSNPN and SVGIG (reference sequence). V was clipped by 3 bases and J by 6 bases; unmatched bases: 3. The CDR3 has 12 residues. The CDR3 here is CAWSRQGDTQYF. The DNA for the CDR3 is TGTGCCTGGAGCAGACAGGGCGATACGCAGTATTTT.

There are a few counts of this clonotype. V and J are TRBV12-3 or TRBV12-4 and TRBJ1-5; maybe TRBD1 (6 bases). The V end lost 6 bases, the J end lost 9 bases, and 15 bases lay between the germline ends. The CDR3 spans 13 residues. This CDR3 reads CASSPGGRRPQHF. CDR3 nucleotide sequence: TGTGCCAGCAGCCCTGGGGGGCGCAGGCCCCAGCATTTT.

Many counts were recorded for this clonotype. The rearrangement uses TRBV12-3 or TRBV12-4 and TRBJ1-5; TRBD1 matches 7 bases. CDR3 length equals 13 residues. J was trimmed by 6 bases and V by 6 bases; bases with no gene match: 5. DNA of the CDR3: TGTGCCAGCAGGGAACAGGGGAGTCAGCCCCAGCATTTT. Translation gives CASREQGSQPQHF.